The T cell receptor (beta chain) described here comes from a study of T-cell memory formation after mild COVID-19. Across the study: Each donor largely had its own TCR clusters. Study-wide results and limits: The pre-infection memory compartment contained some responding clones, suggesting cross-reactive memory joined.

This clonotype showed up many times. The antigen is undetermined. TCRdb re-analysed the 5' RACE reads in MiXCR, keeping a single row per CDR3 protein. Of about 390,000 distinct CDR3 sequences listed, more than 15% are singletons. The germline V and J ends were trimmed by 4 bases and 0 bases, with 15 bases remaining between them. CDR1 is SQVTM, CDR2 ANQGSEA, per germline. The CDR3 loop spans 15 amino acids. The sequenced sample was PBMCs or a T cell subset sorted from them (not recorded which). The genes are TRBV29-1 and TRBJ1-1, with D maybe TRBD1 (5 bases). This sequence was found in a young man who had mild COVID-19 (a few samples of this study predate the infection). Cell type and time point are not known. Here the CDR3 reads CSVAPGWGMNTEAFF. The CDR3 DNA sequence: TGCAGCGTTGCACCGGGTTGGGGGATGAACACTGAAGCTTTCTTT.